This T cell receptor (beta chain) was recovered during a study of monozygotic twins with inflammatory bowel disease. Regarding this clonotype: Its antigen is unidentified.

Study results and limitations: Among T cells, the various subtypes were not distinguishable.

Per germline, CDR1 SGHNT and CDR2 YYREEE (reference sequence). This CDR3 contains 15 residues. Eight distinct reactions (per sample) were used to make the cDNA. Following a re-call of the 5' RACE reads, TCRdb has one entry per CDR3 protein and lacks DNA. Recorded here are about 110,000 distinct CDR3 sequences; the top ten clones represent under 15%. Skipping T cell sorting, the study isolated total RNA directly from whole blood. Input material: blood. This sequence was found in a human donor with ulcerative colitis or Crohn's disease, or a healthy co-twin of an affected twin (not recorded which). The V gene is TRBV5-4, the J gene TRBJ2-2; lacking DNA, the TRBD1 call made by TCRdb goes unchecked. The CDR3 sequence: CASRKGQVNTGELFF.